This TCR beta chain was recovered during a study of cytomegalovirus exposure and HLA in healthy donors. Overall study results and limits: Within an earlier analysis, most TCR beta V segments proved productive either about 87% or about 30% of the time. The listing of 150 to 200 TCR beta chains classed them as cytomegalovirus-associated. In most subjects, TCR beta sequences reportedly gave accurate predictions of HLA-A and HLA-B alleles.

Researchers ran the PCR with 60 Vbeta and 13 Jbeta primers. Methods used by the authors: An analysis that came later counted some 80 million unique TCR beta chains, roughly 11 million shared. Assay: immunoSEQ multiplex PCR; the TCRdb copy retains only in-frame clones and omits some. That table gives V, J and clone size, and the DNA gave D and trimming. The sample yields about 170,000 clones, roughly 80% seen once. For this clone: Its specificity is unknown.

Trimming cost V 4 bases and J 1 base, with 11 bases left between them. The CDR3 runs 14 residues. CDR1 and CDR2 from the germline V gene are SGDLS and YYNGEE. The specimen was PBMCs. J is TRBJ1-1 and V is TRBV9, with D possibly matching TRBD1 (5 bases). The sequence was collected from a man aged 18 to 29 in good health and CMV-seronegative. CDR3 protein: CASSLGLKNTEAFF. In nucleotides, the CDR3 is TGTGCCAGCAGCTTGGGACTTAAGAACACTGAAGCTTTCTTT.